These 23 T cell receptor beta chains originate from one sample sequenced in a study of blood T cell repertoires in COVID-19. Sequenced by immunoSEQ multiplex PCR; TCRdb stores in-frame clones only, minus some. The sample has some 670,000 clones, over 80% seen once. What was sequenced was peripheral blood. The receptors originated from a woman between 18 and 30 years old with acute or convalescent COVID-19.

The chain is built from TRBV29-1 and TRBJ1-2; a weak D match, TRBD1 (6 bases). V lost 6 bases to trimming and J lost 6 bases, with 17 bases between them. Germline values: CDR1 SQVTM, CDR2 ANQGSEA. This CDR3 is 13 amino acids long. In nucleotides, the CDR3 is TGCAGCGTCACCCCTCCGGGGGGCCATGGCTACACCTTC. Translated: CSVTPPGGHGYTF.

The chain uses TRBV3-1 (or the pseudogene TRBV3-2) and TRBJ1-1; 7 bases map to TRBD1. After removal of 3 bases from V and 7 bases from J, the junction contained 11 bases not matched to a gene. The CDR3 consists of 15 residues. In germline, CDR1 is LGHDT, CDR2 YNNKEL (reference sequence). The CDR3 nucleotides read TGTGCCAGCAGCCATGCCCCCGACAGGGTTGGTGAAGCTTTCTTT. Amino acid sequence: CASSHAPDRVGEAFF.

This rearrangement joins TRBV24-1 to TRBJ2-3, with 8 bases lining up with TRBD1. The germline gives CDR1 KGHDR, CDR2 SFDVKD. The CDR3 spans 16 residues. V lost 3 bases and J lost 1; bases outside the gene matches: 5. DNA of the CDR3: TGTGCCACCAGTGATAGCGGACAGGGTGGCACAGATACGCAGTATTTT. Translating gives CATSDSGQGGTDTQYF.

The count of this clone is one. The genes are TRBV9 and TRBJ1-1; a possible D gene is TRBD1 (6 bases). The CDR3 has 13 amino acids. Germline V lookup: CDR1 SGDLS, CDR2 YYNGEE. The V end lost 4 bases, the J end lost 5 bases, and 12 bases lay between the germline ends. The CDR3: CASSLQTGTEAFF. The CDR3 region has the DNA TGTGCCAGCAGCCTTCAGACAGGAACTGAAGCTTTCTTT.

In the case of this clone: The same CDR3 also results from other DNA sequences found in this sample. V and J are TRBV7-2 and TRBJ1-2; TRBD1 matches at 7 bases. The length of the CDR3 is 14 residues. Per the germline V gene, CDR1 is SGHTA and CDR2 is FQGNSA. The ends lost 1 base at V and 5 bases at J; junction bases unmatched: 4. CDR3 nucleotide sequence: TGTGCCAGCAGCTTAGGGACAGGATATTATGGCTACACCTTC. This sequence encodes CASSLGTGYYGYTF.

The rearrangement joins TRBV28 to TRBJ1-2; 9 bases fit TRBD1. Germline V CDR1 and CDR2: MDHEN, SYDVKM. V lost 0 bases to trimming and J lost 8 bases; unmatched junction nucleotides: 4. The CDR3 totals 14 residues. CDR3 nucleotide sequence: TGTGCCAGCAGTTTATGGGGACAGGGAGGCGGCTACACCTTC. Translation: CASSLWGQGGGYTF.

This clone was recorded once. V usage is TRBV2 and J usage is TRBJ1-5, with no clear D. V was pared by 7 bases and J by 6 bases, with 16 bases between. In germline, CDR1 is SNHLY, CDR2 FYNNEI. CDR3 length equals 14 residues. The CDR3: CASTGLDLSQPQHF. For the CDR3, the DNA is TGTGCCAGCACAGGACTTGATTTGTCTCAGCCCCAGCATTTT.

V gene TRBV5-1 combines with J gene TRBJ1-4; D ambiguous. The V gene's germline CDR1 is SGHRS and CDR2 YFSETQ. Trimming shortened V by 3 bases and J by 4 bases, and 13 bases separated the two germline ends. This CDR3 contains 15 residues. In DNA, the CDR3 is TGCGCCAGCAGCTGGCTAGGTCGAGATAATGAAAAACTGTTTTTT. It codes for CASSWLGRDNEKLFF. The entire variable domain, with the rest obtained from reference TRBV5-1 and TRBJ1-4, is as follows: KAGVTQTPRYLIKTRGQQVTLSCSPISGHRSVSWYQQTPGQGLQFLFEYFSETQRNKGNFPGRFSGRQFSNSRSEMNVSTLELGDSALYLCASSWLGRDNEKLFFGSGTQLSVL.

This rearrangement joins TRBV5-4 to TRBJ1-4; TRBD1 matches at 10 bases. The CDR3 covers 14 residues. CDR1 is SGHNT and CDR2 is YYREEE in the germline V gene (reference sequence). Trimming removed 6 bases from V and 10 bases from J; junction bases left unmatched: 9. CDR3 DNA: TGTGCCAGCAACACCGGGACAGGGGTCGCAAAACTGTTTTTT. Its translation: CASNTGTGVAKLFF.

The rearrangement uses TRBV9 and TRBJ2-1; 9 bases map to TRBD1. Trimming removed 3 bases from V and 2 bases from J; junction bases left unmatched: 6. CDR3 length: 16 amino acids. The germline gives CDR1 SGDLS, CDR2 YYNGEE. The CDR3 reads CASSAPGQGTYNEQFF. CDR3 in DNA: TGTGCCAGCAGCGCGCCGGGACAGGGAACCTACAATGAGCAGTTCTTC.

Only a few counts were recorded for this clone. The chain couples TRBV7-9 to TRBJ2-7; 7 nucleotides agree with TRBD1. The V gene end was trimmed by 5 bases and the J gene end by 3 bases; junction bases not matched to a gene: 10. CDR3 length: 15 residues. Germline CDR1 and CDR2: SEHNR and FQNEAQ (reference sequence). This CDR3 reads CASSPFRTGHYEQYF. The CDR3 region has the DNA TGTGCCAGCAGCCCCTTCCGGACAGGCCACTACGAGCAGTACTTC.

This chain joins TRBV2 and TRBJ1-2; D perhaps matches TRBD1 (6 bases). CDR3 length: 12 amino acids. The V end was cut by 6 bases, the J end by 3 bases, with 8 bases between. From germline, CDR1 is SNHLY and CDR2 FYNNEI. For the CDR3, the DNA is TGTGCCAGCAGACAGGGCTACTATGGCTACACCTTC. It translates to CASRQGYYGYTF.

The chain recombines TRBV13 with TRBJ1-1; D might be TRBD1 (6 bases). Germline V gene lookup returns CDR1 PRHDT and CDR2 FYEKMQ (reference sequence). The CDR3 runs 14 residues. The germline V and J ends were trimmed by 5 bases and 8 bases, with 18 bases remaining between them. The CDR3 loop is CASSPTGRHPEAFF. The CDR3 DNA reads TGTGCCAGCAGCCCAACAGGGAGACACCCAGAAGCTTTCTTT.

This sequence joins TRBV19 and TRBJ1-4; TRBD1 agrees at 8 bases. The CDR3 has 18 amino acids. V was clipped by 7 bases and J by 0 bases; unmatched bases: 13. Germline CDR1 is LNHDA and CDR2 is SQIVND (reference sequence). The CDR3 spells CASTPRGRRLTTNEKLFF. Here the CDR3 DNA reads TGTGCCAGTACTCCCAGGGGGCGTCGACTTACAACTAATGAAAAACTGTTTTTT.

CDR3 protein: CASSLEWGSTEAFF. The CDR3 DNA is TGTGCCAGCAGCTTAGAATGGGGCAGTACTGAAGCTTTCTTT. The chain joins TRBV7-2 to TRBJ1-1, with D tentatively TRBD1 (5 bases). The V gene lost 1 base and the J gene lost 5 bases, with 11 bases spanning the gap. The CDR3 covers 14 residues. The germline V gene has CDR1 SGHTA and CDR2 FQGNSA.

The rearrangement links TRBV6-5 to TRBJ1-1; a weak D match, TRBD1 (6 bases). CDR3 length equals 14 residues. In germline, CDR1 is MNHEY, CDR2 SVGAGI. V was trimmed by 6 bases and J by 2 bases, leaving 13 bases between them. The CDR3 nucleotides are TGTGCCAGCAGAAGGACAGCTGATAACACTGAAGCTTTCTTT. Translating gives CASRRTADNTEAFF.

This clone came up once. The chain couples TRBV7-9 to TRBJ2-7, with 8 bases that match TRBD1. This CDR3 is 14 amino acids long. Per germline, CDR1 SEHNR and CDR2 FQNEAQ (reference sequence). The V and J ends lost 0 bases and 5 bases, in that order; junction bases with no gene match: 3. The DNA for the CDR3 is TGTGCCAGCAGCTTAGCGGACAGGGTAGACGAGCAGTACTTC. It yields the protein CASSLADRVDEQYF. Combining the CDR3 with reference TRBV7-9 and TRBJ2-7 gives the whole variable domain DTGVSQNPRHKITKRGQNVTFRCDPISEHNRLYWYRQTLGQGPEFLTYFQNEAQLEKSRLLSDRFSAERPKGSFSTLEIQRTEQGDSAMYLCASSLADRVDEQYFGPGTRLTVT.

The chain uses TRBV4-1 and TRBJ1-2; TRBD1 might be the D (5 bases). The CDR3 length is 17 residues. V shed 0 bases and J shed 4 bases, with 18 bases lying between them. Germline V gene data show CDR1 as MGHRA and CDR2 as YSYEKL. The CDR3 coding sequence is TGCGCCAGCAGCCAAGATAGGGCGGACACAATAACCTATGGCTACACCTTC. The encoded protein is CASSQDRADTITYGYTF.

The chain uses TRBV6-5 and TRBJ1-4, with D hard to call. The CDR3 consists of 14 residues. Germline CDR1 reads MNHEY; CDR2 reads SVGAGI. V was shortened by 7 bases and J by 8 bases, with 17 bases between the two germline ends. CDR3 sequence (DNA): TGTGCCAGCACCATGGGAGGCTTGGGGGAAAAACTGTTTTTT. This translates into CASTMGGLGEKLFF.

The V and J genes are TRBV9 and TRBJ1-6; 10 bases fit TRBD1. There are 15 residues in the CDR3. After removal of 1 base from V and 10 bases from J, the junction contained 5 bases not matched to a gene. CDR1 and CDR2 (germline): SGDLS, YYNGEE. CDR3 bases: TGTGCCAGCAGCGTATCGACAGGGGGCGGGTCACCCCTCCACTTT. Protein: CASSVSTGGGSPLHF.

The chain carries TRBV5-4 and TRBJ2-3, with TRBD2 identical over 8 bases. Per germline, CDR1 SGHNT and CDR2 YYREEE (reference sequence). The CDR3 loop spans 17 amino acids. Germline trimming cut 4 bases from V and 2 bases from J; bases unmatched to any gene: 12. CDR3 nucleotides: TGTGCCAGCAGCGGGGCGGGGGGTCCGCTCCTCACAGATACGCAGTATTTT. This gives the protein CASSGAGGPLLTDTQYF.

The chain employs TRBV7-9 and TRBJ2-1; 8 bases align to TRBD2. The CDR3 covers 14 residues. CDR1 is SEHNR, CDR2 FQNEAQ, per germline (reference sequence). The V gene end was trimmed by 7 bases and the J gene end by 7 bases; junction bases not matched to a gene: 9. The DNA for the CDR3 is TGTGCCAGCACCCCCCGGGGGGGTCGGAATGAGCAGTTCTTC. This translates into CASTPRGGRNEQFF.

The chain combines TRBV6-6 with TRBJ1-2; no definite D call. Between the trimmed V and J ends, which lost 4 bases and 2 bases, there was a span of 11 bases. CDR1 is MNHNY and CDR2 is SVGAGI in the germline V gene (reference sequence). The CDR3 spans 14 residues. The CDR3 DNA reads TGTGCCAGCAGTTCCAAACATATCAACTATGGCTACACCTTC. Translated, it gives CASSSKHINYGYTF.